This T cell receptor (beta chain) was recorded in a study of monozygotic twins with inflammatory bowel disease. Study observations and caveats: Differing immunosuppressive treatments may have added variability to patient repertoires. Healthy co-twins, by inverse Simpson, had higher TCRbeta diversity than their siblings with IBD. Compared with healthy twins, IBD patients shared fewer clonotypes with others, especially with disease activity.

Germline assignment: CDR1 MNHNS and CDR2 SASEGT. CDR3 length: 15 residues. Comment on this clonotype: Its antigen remains unidentified.

The UMIs carried a 6-nucleotide sample barcode, and they were added by template switching. TCRdb reprocessed the 5' RACE reads, keeping one entry per CDR3 protein, no DNA. Its listing shows about 210,000 distinct CDR3 sequences. This TCR derives from a human donor with ulcerative colitis or Crohn's disease, or a healthy co-twin of an affected twin (not recorded which). Sequenced sample: blood. The chain carries TRBV6-1 and TRBJ2-3; TCRdb returns TRBD1, unconfirmable since there is no DNA. Here the CDR3 reads CASSELWGDGDTQYF.